Shown below are 13 T cell receptor beta chains from a single sample sequenced in a study of blood T cell repertoires in COVID-19. Only in-frame clones appear in the TCRdb table, and some are missing; sequencing was by immunoSEQ multiplex PCR. The table lists 440,000 or so clones, 89% of them singletons. Sequencing used peripheral blood. The receptors were sampled from a woman between 40 and 50 years old with COVID-19, enrolled during active disease.

This chain joins TRBV5-6 and TRBJ2-2; tentatively, D is TRBD2 (6 bases). Germline values: CDR1 SGHDT, CDR2 YYEEEE. Trimming removed 2 bases at V and 4 bases at J, with 9 bases between. This CDR3 contains 14 residues. This CDR3 is CASSLVGGTGELFF. The CDR3 DNA reads TGTGCCAGCAGCTTAGTGGGAGGCACCGGGGAGCTGTTTTTT.

The rearrangement uses TRBV5-4 and TRBJ1-1, with 8 bases fitting TRBD1. Unmatched junction bases numbered 5, after V lost 4 bases and J lost 0 bases. Germline V CDR1 and CDR2: SGHNT, YYREEE (reference sequence). The CDR3 has 15 residues. The CDR3 loop reads CASSDRGRMNTEAFF. As DNA, the CDR3 is TGTGCCAGCAGCGACAGGGGACGAATGAACACTGAAGCTTTCTTT.

The genes are TRBV5-1 and TRBJ2-7; the D is unclear. V was clipped by 5 bases and J by 6 bases, with 15 bases between them. This CDR3 comprises 13 residues. From germline, CDR1 is SGHRS and CDR2 YFSETQ. For the CDR3, the DNA is TGCGCCAGCAGTAGCAGTGGGTTCACCGAGCAGTACTTC. It yields the protein CASSSSGFTEQYF.

This clone has a handful of counts. The chain carries TRBV6-4 and TRBJ2-3; a weak D match, TRBD2 (6 bases). CDR1 is MRHNA, CDR2 SNTAGT, per germline. The V end was cut by 8 bases, the J end by 6 bases, with 15 bases between. The CDR3 is 13 residues long. The CDR3 DNA follows: TGTGCCAGCGCGAGCGGAGGGACGGATACGCAGTATTTT. Amino acids: CASASGGTDTQYF.

This sequence joins TRBV7-2 and TRBJ2-7; 9 nucleotides match TRBD2. The CDR3 is 18 amino acids. The germline V gene encodes CDR1 SGHTA and CDR2 FQGNSA. After removal of 1 base from V and 0 bases from J, the junction contained 10 bases not matched to a gene. CDR3 nucleotides: TGTGCCAGCAGCTTAGTAGGTTCTGCTAGCGGGACCTCCTACGAGCAGTACTTC. It translates to CASSLVGSASGTSYEQYF.

The chain uses TRBV21-1 and TRBJ1-1; TRBD1 is taken as the D call from the table, unchecked against the DNA. TRBV21-1 is a pseudogene. This CDR3 has 18 residues. The CDR3 DNA sequence: TGTGCCAGCAGCAAAGTCATAGACAGGTCCTCTGGGGACACTGAAGCTTTCTTT. It translates to CASSKVIDRSSGDTEAFF.

The rearrangement links TRBV6-1 to TRBJ2-2; 10 nucleotides agree with TRBD1. V lost 2 bases, J lost 3 bases, and 6 bases stayed unmatched. Germline CDR1 MNHNS, CDR2 SASEGT. The CDR3 extends over 17 amino acids. For the CDR3, the DNA is TGTGCCAGCAGTGAAACCGGGACAGGGGTTGACACCGGGGAGCTGTTTTTT. This encodes CASSETGTGVDTGELFF.

J is TRBJ1-5 and V is TRBV3-1 (or the pseudogene TRBV3-2); D unresolved. Trimming removed 1 base at V and 0 bases at J, with 10 bases between. Germline values: CDR1 LGHDT, CDR2 YNNKEL (reference sequence). The length of the CDR3 is 16 residues. The CDR3 DNA reads TGTGCCAGCAGCCAAGGTGGCGGAGTTAGCAATCAGCCCCAGCATTTT. This gives the protein CASSQGGGVSNQPQHF.

The J gene is TRBJ2-1, the V gene TRBV5-1, with no clear D. From germline, CDR1 is SGHRS and CDR2 YFSETQ. The CDR3 covers 11 residues. With 4 bases removed from V and 6 bases from J, the gap between germline ends came to 5 bases. CDR3: CASSLSNEQFF. DNA of the CDR3: TGCGCCAGCAGCCTGAGCAATGAGCAGTTCTTC.

The CDR3 coding sequence is TGTGCCAGCAGCCTCGCAGGGAACGCTGGAAACACCATATATTTT. It specifies CASSLAGNAGNTIYF. The chain is built from TRBV7-9 and TRBJ1-3; D might be TRBD1 (5 bases). CDR3 length: 15 amino acids. Germline V gene sequence: CDR1 SEHNR, CDR2 FQNEAQ (reference sequence). V lost 5 bases and J 2 bases, leaving 13 bases between the germline ends.

The chain combines TRBV5-4 with TRBJ1-5; D not certain. Per the germline V gene, CDR1 is SGHNT and CDR2 is YYREEE (reference sequence). The CDR3 spans 16 residues. The V and J ends lost 0 bases and 1 base respectively, with 11 bases between them. CDR3 sequence (DNA): TGTGCCAGCAGCTTGGGAGGCCTCTTAAGCAATCAGCCCCAGCATTTT. Protein: CASSLGGLLSNQPQHF.

This chain links TRBV4-3 with TRBJ2-1; 10 bases are a match to TRBD2. The CDR3 loop spans 17 amino acids. J was trimmed by 7 bases and V by 0 bases; bases with no gene match: 9. Germline CDR1 LGHNA, CDR2 YSLEER. The chain's CDR3 is CASSQDSGLAVSNEQFF. CDR3 coding DNA: TGCGCCAGCAGCCAAGATTCCGGACTAGCGGTTAGTAATGAGCAGTTCTTC.

This clone was detected once. The chain combines TRBV27 with TRBJ2-7; weak D call: TRBD1 (6 bases). V dropped 5 bases and J dropped 5 bases, with 16 bases sitting between them. The CDR3 is 14 amino acids. The V gene's germline CDR1 is MNHEY and CDR2 SMNVEV (reference sequence). In DNA, the CDR3 is TGTGCCAGCAGTCGCGTCGACAGGATCAACGAGCAGTACTTC. This gives the protein CASSRVDRINEQYF.